These T cell receptor beta chains were read from a single sample in a study of cytomegalovirus exposure and HLA in healthy donors. Data came from immunoSEQ multiplex PCR; TCRdb stores just in-frame clones and leaves some out. The sample carries around 130,000 clones, 81% recorded once. Sequenced sample: PBMCs. These receptors were collected from a woman between 40 and 50 years old in good health and CMV-seropositive. The CDR3 runs from the conserved cysteine through the conserved F or W. Fields, in order: V gene, D gene, J gene, clone size, CDR3 protein, CDR3 DNA. The D gene is left open where the match is weak. Clone size is not always given. Where it is, it says once, few, many or a class for expanded clones.

>TRBV13|-|TRBJ2-5|few
CASSLTPNLSDGDPTEETQYF
TGTGCCAGCAGCTTAACTCCCAACTTGTCTGATGGAGACCCCACGGAAGAGACCCAGTACTTC
>TRBV11-2|-|TRBJ1-5|-
CASSLGGNSNQPQHF
TGTGCCAGCAGCTTAGGAGGGAATAGCAATCAGCCCCAGCATTTT
>TRBV18|-|TRBJ2-7|-
CASSSGTYEQYF
TGTGCCAGCTCCTCGGGGACCTACGAGCAGTACTTC
>TRBV10-2|TRBD2|TRBJ2-5|-
CATETSGGLETQYF
TGCGCCACCGAGACTAGCGGGGGCCTCGAGACCCAGTACTTC
>TRBV10-2|TRBD1|TRBJ1-2|-
CASRVDRANYGYTF
TGCGCCAGCAGGGTTGACAGGGCTAACTATGGCTACACCTTC
>TRBV6-1|TRBD2|TRBJ2-1|-
CASSEEGLAVNEQFF
TGTGCCAGCAGTGAAGAGGGTCTAGCGGTCAATGAGCAGTTCTTC
>TRBV28|-|TRBJ1-5|-
CASSTPSSTNQPQHF
TGTGCCAGCTCAACTCCTTCAAGCACCAATCAGCCCCAGCATTTT
>TRBV5-4|TRBD2|TRBJ2-7|-
CASSLELAGSYEQYF
TGTGCCAGCAGCTTGGAACTAGCGGGCTCCTACGAGCAGTACTTC
>TRBV11-2|TRBD2|TRBJ2-5|-
CASSLEAGEYQETQYF
TGTGCCAGCAGCTTAGAAGCGGGGGAGTACCAAGAGACCCAGTACTTC
>TRBV27|-|TRBJ2-7|-
CASSFGGISYEQYF
TGTGCCAGCAGTTTTGGCGGGATCTCCTACGAGCAGTACTTC
>TRBV28|TRBD1|TRBJ2-1|-
CASSTRDRGNEQFF
TGTGCCAGCAGTACTCGGGACAGGGGCAATGAGCAGTTCTTC
>TRBV5-1|-|TRBJ1-2|-
CASSLDAGNYGYTF
TGCGCCAGCAGCTTGGACGCGGGCAACTATGGCTACACCTTC
>TRBV11-2|TRBD2|TRBJ2-5|few
CASSERWLGGETQYF
TGTGCCAGCAGCGAAAGGTGGCTCGGGGGGGAGACCCAGTACTTC
>TRBV30|-|TRBJ1-1|-
CAWSVWGSLNTEAFF
TGTGCCTGGAGTGTATGGGGCAGCCTGAACACTGAAGCTTTCTTT
>TRBV5-1|TRBD1|TRBJ1-6|-
CASSRDRVRSPLHF
TGCGCCAGCAGTCGGGACAGGGTGCGTTCACCCCTCCACTTT
>TRBV11-2|-|TRBJ1-1|-
CASSRQENTEAFF
TGTGCCAGCAGCCGGCAGGAGAACACTGAAGCTTTCTTT
>TRBV28|TRBD1|TRBJ1-2|-
CASSHVWDRYYGYTF
TGTGCCAGCAGTCATGTCTGGGACAGGTACTATGGCTACACCTTC
>TRBV7-9|-|TRBJ1-6|-
CASSLGFGIALHF
TGTGCCAGCAGCTTAGGATTCGGGATCGCACTCCACTTT
>TRBV6-1|-|TRBJ1-1|-
CASSEARGLAFF
TGTGCCAGCAGTGAAGCTCGGGGGTTGGCTTTCTTT
>TRBV29-1|-|TRBJ2-1|once
CSVEGDINLPQSSEQFF
TGCAGCGTTGAGGGGGACATTAATCTTCCCCAATCGAGTGAGCAGTTCTTC
>TRBV5-1|-|TRBJ2-1|-
CASSLVSSSYNEQFF
TGCGCCAGCAGCTTGGTGTCTAGCAGCTACAATGAGCAGTTCTTC
>TRBV6-5|-|TRBJ1-2|-
CASSWTQGGDYGYTF
TGTGCCAGCAGTTGGACACAGGGCGGAGACTATGGCTACACCTTC
>TRBV5-1|-|TRBJ1-2|-
CASSSTVSVGYGYTF
TGCGCCAGCAGCTCGACGGTTAGCGTAGGCTATGGCTACACCTTC
>TRBV11-1|-|TRBJ2-7|-
CASSLGDYEQYF
TGTGCCAGCAGCTTAGGAGATTACGAGCAGTACTTC
>TRBV9|-|TRBJ2-7|-
CASSVGPGQKAYEQYF
TGTGCCAGCAGCGTAGGGCCGGGACAAAAGGCCTACGAGCAGTACTTC
>TRBV2|-|TRBJ1-2|few
CASGGNDYGYTF
TGTGCCAGCGGGGGGAACGACTATGGCTACACCTTC
>TRBV11-2|TRBD2|TRBJ2-3|-
CASSPSGTSTDTQYF
TGTGCCAGCAGCCCTAGCGGGACCAGCACAGATACGCAGTATTTT
>TRBV27|TRBD1|TRBJ1-5|-
CASTTYRGTRNQPQHF
TGTGCCAGCACCACCTACAGGGGGACGCGCAATCAGCCCCAGCATTTT
>TRBV9|-|TRBJ1-1|once
CASSVGAGSQGTEAFF
TGTGCCAGCAGCGTAGGAGCGGGGTCTCAAGGCACTGAAGCTTTCTTT